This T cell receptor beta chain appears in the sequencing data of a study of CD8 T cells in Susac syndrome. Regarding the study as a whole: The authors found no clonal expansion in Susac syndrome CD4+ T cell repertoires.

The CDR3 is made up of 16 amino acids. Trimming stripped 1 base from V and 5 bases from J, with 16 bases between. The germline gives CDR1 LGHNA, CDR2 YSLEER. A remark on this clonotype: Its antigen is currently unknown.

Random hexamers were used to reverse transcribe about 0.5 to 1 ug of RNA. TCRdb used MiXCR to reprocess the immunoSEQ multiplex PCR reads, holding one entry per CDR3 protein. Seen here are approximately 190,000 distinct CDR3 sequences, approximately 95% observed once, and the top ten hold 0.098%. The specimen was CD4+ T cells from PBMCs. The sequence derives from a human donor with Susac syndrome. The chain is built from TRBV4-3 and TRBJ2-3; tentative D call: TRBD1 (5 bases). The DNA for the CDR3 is TGCGCCAGCAGCCAAGGTTTCCCCCAGGGCGGAGATACGCAGTATTTT. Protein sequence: CASSQGFPQGGDTQYF.